This TCR beta chain appears in the sequencing data of a study of control samples from healthy donors and cancer patients. Assay used: immunoSEQ multiplex PCR; TCRdb lists only in-frame clones, some missing. Of tens of thousands of clones listed, over 90% are singletons. The CDR3 extends over 13 amino acids. J was trimmed by 3 bases and V by 3 bases; bases with no gene match: 1. Germline CDR1 and CDR2: WSHSY and SAAADI. The genes are TRBV10-2 and TRBJ1-2; TRBD1 agrees at 7 bases. This TCR was recovered from a woman aged 25 to 39 in good health. Sequenced: blood. CDR3 sequence: CASSDGTDYGYTF. Written as DNA, the CDR3 is TGCGCCAGCAGTGATGGGACAGACTATGGCTACACCTTC.